In its sample, the clone carrying this T cell receptor beta chain was seen many times. All unsorted peripheral T cells were captured because whole blood was used without fractionation. Roughly 11 uninfected healthy donors were sampled as controls, several sampled twice 2 to 3 months apart. CDR1 and CDR2 (germline): SGDLS, YYNGEE. The V end lost 3 bases, the J end lost 2 bases, and 7 bases lay between the germline ends. CDR3 length: 13 amino acids. This sample was taken from a study of HIV-infected patients and healthy controls. Alpha and beta constant-region primers primed reverse transcription of about 500 ng RNA. Alpha and beta chain libraries were made separately by chain-specific third strand synthesis with multiplexing indices. TCRdb analysed the 5' RACE reads with MiXCR anew, one entry per CDR3 protein. The profile covers under 20,000 distinct CDR3 sequences, with around a tenth appearing a single time and around 3.1% taken by the ten largest.

Sequencing was carried out using blood. The source is an adult in good health. The chain joins TRBV9 to TRBJ2-3; no firm D call. The CDR3, as DNA: TGTGCCAGCAGCGGACCTCACACAGATACGCAGTATTTT. It encodes CASSGPHTDTQYF.